This T cell receptor beta chain stems from a study of T cell responses to AZD1222 COVID-19 vaccine. Study-wide points: Spike-specific TCR breadth and depth grew following two AZD1222 doses. Unmutated variant regions reportedly attract nearly half of all spike-specific TCRs.

The CDR3 loop spans 11 amino acids. The V end lost 1 base, the J end lost 11 bases, and 6 bases lay between the germline ends. Germline lookup yields CDR1 LGHDT and CDR2 YNNKEL (reference sequence). Concerning this clone: No antigen is known for it.

The protocol was immunoSEQ multiplex PCR, while the TCRdb copy is restricted to in-frame clones and leaves out a portion. Of about 130,000 clones listed, 88% are singletons. The sequence was obtained from an adult who received the AZD1222 COVID-19 vaccine. The V and J genes are TRBV3-1 (or the pseudogene TRBV3-2) and TRBJ2-1; perhaps TRBD2 as D (6 bases). The starting material was peripheral blood, obtained 28 days after the second AZD1222 dose. CDR3 sequence: CASSQGTKQFF. As DNA, the CDR3 is TGTGCCAGCAGCCAAGGGACTAAGCAGTTCTTC.